Each of the 8 T cell receptor beta chains below was sequenced from the same sample in a study of blood T cell repertoires in COVID-19. Sequencing was performed with immunoSEQ multiplex PCR; in TCRdb, only in-frame clones are kept and a portion is missing. The table lists about 64,000 clones, about 72% of them singletons, with roughly 13% in the top ten. The sample was peripheral blood. All receptors come from a man aged 80 or over with acute or convalescent COVID-19.

V usage is TRBV6-5 and J usage is TRBJ2-1; 9 bases agree with TRBD2. Trimming took 4 bases from V and 6 from J; bases not matched to a gene: 7. The CDR3 runs 15 residues. The V gene's germline CDR1 is MNHEY and CDR2 SVGAGI. CDR3 DNA: TGTGCCAGCAGTTTAGCGGGAGAGGCTTTCAATGAGCAGTTCTTC. Protein sequence: CASSLAGEAFNEQFF.

The chain combines TRBV2 with TRBJ2-2; D ambiguous. The CDR3 is 12 residues long. Trimming removed 6 bases at V and 1 base at J, with 3 bases between. CDR1 is SNHLY, CDR2 FYNNEI, per germline. The CDR3 DNA follows: TGTGCCAGCAGCGGGAACACCGGGGAGCTGTTTTTT. Its protein is CASSGNTGELFF.

The chain uses TRBV5-1 and TRBJ2-5, with D maybe TRBD1 (5 bases). The CDR3 covers 16 residues. Germline V gene sequence: CDR1 SGHRS, CDR2 YFSETQ. Trimming took off 4 bases at V and 4 bases at J, with 20 bases between the two ends. The CDR3: CASSPEGQGRPETQYF. The CDR3 DNA follows: TGCGCCAGCAGCCCCGAAGGGCAGGGCCGGCCAGAGACCCAGTACTTC.

The chain combines TRBV10-2 with TRBJ1-2; the D gene is possibly TRBD1 (5 bases). V gave up 5 bases and J gave up 0 bases, with 13 bases separating them. The CDR3 consists of 15 residues. Germline assignment: CDR1 WSHSY and CDR2 SAAADI. The CDR3 DNA sequence: TGCGCCAGCAGTCAGGGTTCTGGGGCTAACTATGGCTACACCTTC. Translated, it gives CASSQGSGANYGYTF.

V gene TRBV19 combines with J gene TRBJ1-1; 8 bases map to TRBD1. With 8 bases clipped from V and 3 bases from J, the junction kept 8 bases outside the gene matches. Germline lookup yields CDR1 LNHDA and CDR2 SQIVND (reference sequence). The length of the CDR3 is 14 residues. CDR3 DNA sequence: TGTGCCAGTGCCAGGGGGCGACATGACACTGAAGCTTTCTTT. Translation: CASARGRHDTEAFF.

This chain links TRBV5-1 with TRBJ2-7, with 15 nucleotides matching TRBD2. V lost 0 bases and J lost 6; bases outside the gene matches: 4. CDR3 size: 16 residues. Germline CDR1 SGHRS, CDR2 YFSETQ. CDR3 coding DNA: TGCGCCAGCAGCTTGGGGGGACTAGCGGGAGGCGTCGAGCAGTACTTC. Its protein is CASSLGGLAGGVEQYF. Full variable domain (remainder filled in from reference TRBV5-1 and TRBJ2-7): KAGVTQTPRYLIKTRGQQVTLSCSPISGHRSVSWYQQTPGQGLQFLFEYFSETQRNKGNFPGRFSGRQFSNSRSEMNVSTLELGDSALYLCASSLGGLAGGVEQYFGPGTRLTVT.

The chain links TRBV19 to TRBJ1-2; D unresolved. The CDR3 is 12 amino acids. Deletions cut 6 bases from V and 4 bases from J, with 9 bases between. In germline, CDR1 is LNHDA, CDR2 SQIVND (reference sequence). In DNA form, the CDR3 reads TGTGCCAGTAGCCGGGGAGGCTATGGCTACACCTTC. Amino acid sequence: CASSRGGYGYTF.

CDR3 DNA sequence: TGTGCCAGCAGCTTAGCATCCCCCAGGGAAAATTCACCCCTCCACTTT. The encoded protein is CASSLASPRENSPLHF. The genes are TRBV7-9 and TRBJ1-6, with a tentative D call TRBD1 (5 bases). Looked up from germline, CDR1 is SEHNR and CDR2 is FQNEAQ (reference sequence). Trimming removed 0 bases from V and 7 bases from J, with 13 bases in between. This CDR3 is built from 16 residues. Drawing the rest from reference TRBV7-9 and TRBJ1-6, the complete variable domain is DTGVSQNPRHKITKRGQNVTFRCDPISEHNRLYWYRQTLGQGPEFLTYFQNEAQLEKSRLLSDRFSAERPKGSFSTLEIQRTEQGDSAMYLCASSLASPRENSPLHFGNGTRLTVT.